The text below deals with one T cell receptor beta chain. As yet, its antigen is unknown. The sample belongs to a study of a mutant IDH1 vaccine in newly diagnosed glioma. Study overall: The study started vaccination 4-6 weeks after radiotherapy alone, or with temozolomide cycles. An approximately 60% male, around 40% female split and a mean age of about 40 years characterized treated patients.

Study conclusions and caveats: The vaccine induced immune responses, and these occurred in roughly 95% of patients.

Described time point: week 11, during vaccination. It was 300 ug of mutant IDH1 20-mer peptide that made up each vaccine dose, given with topical imiquimod. The donors had new WHO grade 3 or 4 astrocytomas; these were IDH1-mutant and ATRX-lost. The repertoire was sequenced with immunoSEQ multiplex PCR; TCRdb's copy has only in-frame clones and lacks some. The data contain 110,000 or so clones, 75% to 90% of them singletons. From germline, CDR1 is SNHLY and CDR2 FYNNEI. Trimming stripped 6 bases from V and 0 bases from J, with 9 bases between. The CDR3 has 14 residues. The chain combines TRBV2 with TRBJ1-3; unclear D gene. Source: PBMCs, taken from a glioma patient whose treatment included an IDH1 peptide vaccine. The source of this sequence is a woman aged 50 to 60 with glioma. CDR3 bases: TGTGCCAGCAGGTCCGGGCACTCTGGAAACACCATATATTTT. The encoded protein is CASRSGHSGNTIYF.